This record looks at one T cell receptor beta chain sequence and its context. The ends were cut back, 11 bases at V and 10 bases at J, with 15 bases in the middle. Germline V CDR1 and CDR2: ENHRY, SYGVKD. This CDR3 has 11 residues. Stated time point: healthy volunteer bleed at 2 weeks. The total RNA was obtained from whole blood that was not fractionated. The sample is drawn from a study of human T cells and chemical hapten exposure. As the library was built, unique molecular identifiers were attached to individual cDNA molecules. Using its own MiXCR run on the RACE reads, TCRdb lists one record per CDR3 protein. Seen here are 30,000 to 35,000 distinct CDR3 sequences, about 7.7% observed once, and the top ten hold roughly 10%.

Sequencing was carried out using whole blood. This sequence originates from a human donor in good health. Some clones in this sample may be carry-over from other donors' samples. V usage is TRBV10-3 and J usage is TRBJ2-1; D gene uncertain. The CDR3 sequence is CAVASRGEQFF. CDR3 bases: TGTGCCGTGGCCTCTCGTGGAGAGCAGTTCTTC.